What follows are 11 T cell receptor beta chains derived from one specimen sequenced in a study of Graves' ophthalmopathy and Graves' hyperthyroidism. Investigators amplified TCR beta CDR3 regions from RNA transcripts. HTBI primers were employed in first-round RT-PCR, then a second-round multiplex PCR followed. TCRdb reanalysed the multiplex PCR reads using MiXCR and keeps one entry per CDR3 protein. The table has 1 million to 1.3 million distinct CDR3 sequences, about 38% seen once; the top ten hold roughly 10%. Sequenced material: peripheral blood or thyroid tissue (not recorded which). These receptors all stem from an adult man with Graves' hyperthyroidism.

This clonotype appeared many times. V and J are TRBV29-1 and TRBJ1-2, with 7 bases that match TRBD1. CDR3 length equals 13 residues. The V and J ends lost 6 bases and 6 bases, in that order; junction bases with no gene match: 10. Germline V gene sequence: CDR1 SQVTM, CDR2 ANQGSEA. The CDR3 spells CSVPDTGANGYTF. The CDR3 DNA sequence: TGCAGCGTCCCTGATACAGGGGCGAATGGCTACACCTTC.

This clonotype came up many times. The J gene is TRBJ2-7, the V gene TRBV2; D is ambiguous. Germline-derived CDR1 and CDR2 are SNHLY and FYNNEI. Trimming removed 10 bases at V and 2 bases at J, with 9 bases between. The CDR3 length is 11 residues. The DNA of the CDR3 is TGTGCCACCAGAGGACCCTACGAGCAGTACTTC. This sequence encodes CATRGPYEQYF.

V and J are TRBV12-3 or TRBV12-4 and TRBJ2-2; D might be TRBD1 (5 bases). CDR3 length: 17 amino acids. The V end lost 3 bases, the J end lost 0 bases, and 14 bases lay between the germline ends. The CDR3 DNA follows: TGTGCCAGCAGTTTCTGGGCCAGGGCAGCGAACACCGGGGAGCTGTTTTTT. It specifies CASSFWARAANTGELFF.

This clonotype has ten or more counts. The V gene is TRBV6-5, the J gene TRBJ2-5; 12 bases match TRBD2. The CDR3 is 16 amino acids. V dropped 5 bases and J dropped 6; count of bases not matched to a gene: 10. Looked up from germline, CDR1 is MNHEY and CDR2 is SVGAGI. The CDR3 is CASSARLAGEGKTQYF. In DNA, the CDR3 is TGTGCCAGCAGTGCCCGACTAGCGGGAGAGGGGAAGACCCAGTACTTC.

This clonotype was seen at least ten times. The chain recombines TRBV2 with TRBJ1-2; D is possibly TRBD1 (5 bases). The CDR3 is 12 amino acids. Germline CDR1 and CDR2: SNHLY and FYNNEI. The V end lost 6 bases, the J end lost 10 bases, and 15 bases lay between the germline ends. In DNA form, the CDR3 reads TGTGCCAGCAGACCTGGGACCGAGGACTACACCTTC. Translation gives CASRPGTEDYTF.

The CDR3 DNA reads as TGTGCCAGTAGTATCCGGGACAGGGTGAGGACAGATACGCAGTATTTT. Residues: CASSIRDRVRTDTQYF. The chain combines TRBV19 with TRBJ2-3, with 9 bases fitting TRBD1. Germline trimming cut 3 bases from V and 3 bases from J; bases unmatched to any gene: 7. This CDR3 is 16 amino acids long. Germline loops: CDR1 LNHDA, CDR2 SQIVND (reference sequence).

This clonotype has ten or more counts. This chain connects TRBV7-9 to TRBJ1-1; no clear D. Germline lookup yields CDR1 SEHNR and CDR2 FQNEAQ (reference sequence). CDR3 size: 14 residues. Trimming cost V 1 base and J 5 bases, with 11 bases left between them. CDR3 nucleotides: TGTGCCAGCAGCTTAGTCACATTTGGGACTGAAGCTTTCTTT. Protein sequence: CASSLVTFGTEAFF. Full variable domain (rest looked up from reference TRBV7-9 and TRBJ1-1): DTGVSQNPRHKITKRGQNVTFRCDPISEHNRLYWYRQTLGQGPEFLTYFQNEAQLEKSRLLSDRFSAERPKGSFSTLEIQRTEQGDSAMYLCASSLVTFGTEAFFGQGTRLTVV.

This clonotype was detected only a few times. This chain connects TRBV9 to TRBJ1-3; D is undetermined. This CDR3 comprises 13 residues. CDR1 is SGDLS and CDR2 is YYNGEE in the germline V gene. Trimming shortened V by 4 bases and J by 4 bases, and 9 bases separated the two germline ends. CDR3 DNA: TGTGCCAGCAGCAAGAGAGGCGGAAACACCATATATTTT. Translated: CASSKRGGNTIYF. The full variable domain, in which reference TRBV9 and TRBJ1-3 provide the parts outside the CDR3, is DSGVTQTPKHLITATGQRVTLRCSPRSGDLSVYWYQQSLDQGLQFLIQYYNGEERAKGNILERFSAQQFPDLHSELNLSSLELGDSALYFCASSKRGGNTIYFGEGSWLTVV.

The CDR3 loop reads CASSHHSPGQLGRKETQYF. In DNA form, the CDR3 reads TGTGCCAGCAGCCATCACTCCCCGGGACAGCTTGGAAGGAAAGAGACCCAGTACTTC. The genes are TRBV14 and TRBJ2-5, with 7 bases identical to TRBD1. Trimming at V came to 3 bases and at J to 3 bases, leaving 19 bases not matched to a gene. In germline, CDR1 is SGHDN, CDR2 FVKESK. CDR3 length: 19 residues. The full variable domain, completed using reference TRBV14 and TRBJ2-5, is EAGVTQFPSHSVIEKGQTVTLRCDPISGHDNLYWYRRVMGKEIKFLLHFVKESKQDESGMPNNRFLAERTGGTYSTLKVQPAELEDSGVYFCASSHHSPGQLGRKETQYFGPGTRLLVL.

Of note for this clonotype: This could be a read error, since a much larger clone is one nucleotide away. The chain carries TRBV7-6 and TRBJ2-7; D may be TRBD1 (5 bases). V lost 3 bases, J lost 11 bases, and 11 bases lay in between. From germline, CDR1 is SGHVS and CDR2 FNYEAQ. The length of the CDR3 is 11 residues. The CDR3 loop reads CASSLGPSEYF. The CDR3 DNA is TGTGCCAGCAGCTTGGGGCCAAGCGAGTACTTC.

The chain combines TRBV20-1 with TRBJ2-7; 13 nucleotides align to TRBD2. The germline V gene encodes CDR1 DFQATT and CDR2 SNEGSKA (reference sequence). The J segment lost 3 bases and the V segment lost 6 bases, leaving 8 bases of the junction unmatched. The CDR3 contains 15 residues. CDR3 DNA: TGCAGTGCGAGAAGGACTAGCGGGGGATTCTACGAGCAGTACTTC. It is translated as CSARRTSGGFYEQYF.